Each of the 27 T cell receptor beta chains below was sequenced from the same sample in a study of T cells after yellow fever vaccination. TCRdb reanalysed the 5' RACE reads using MiXCR and keeps one entry per CDR3 protein. The sample records under 20,000 distinct CDR3 sequences, roughly 3.7% being singletons. This specimen was PBMCs, either bulk or a sorted T-cell subset (CD4+, CD8+, memory, or dextramer-sorted; not recorded which), taken 15 days after the yellow fever booster vaccination. These receptors were obtained from a man aged 25 to 40 who received the YFV17D yellow fever vaccine.

This clonotype was picked up many times. This chain joins TRBV10-2 and TRBJ2-1, with TRBD2 matching over 13 bases. The V and J ends lost 6 bases and 8 bases, in that order; junction bases with no gene match: 7. From germline, CDR1 is WSHSY and CDR2 SAAADI. This CDR3 is built from 15 residues. The CDR3 spells CASRAPGLAGYEQFF. The CDR3 nucleotides are TGCGCCAGCAGAGCTCCGGGACTAGCGGGATATGAGCAGTTCTTC.

By frequency in the sample, this clonotype is medium-sized. The V gene is TRBV28, the J gene TRBJ2-3, with 7 positions matching TRBD2. CDR3 length: 14 residues. From germline, CDR1 is MDHEN and CDR2 SYDVKM. V dropped 5 bases and J dropped 2; count of bases not matched to a gene: 4. This CDR3 is CASSGRGSTDTQYF. The CDR3 nucleotides are TGTGCCAGCAGTGGGCGGGGGTCCACAGATACGCAGTATTTT.

This clonotype was observed at least ten times. The chain employs TRBV7-2 and TRBJ2-1, with TRBD2 as a possible D gene (6 bases). The CDR3 is made up of 14 amino acids. Trimming stripped 4 bases from V and 7 bases from J, with 14 bases between. Germline loops: CDR1 SGHTA, CDR2 FQGNSA. CDR3 sequence (DNA): TGTGCCAGCAGCTCGTGGGCTAGCGATAATGAGCAGTTCTTC. It specifies CASSSWASDNEQFF.

This clonotype is termed medium-sized. The V and J genes are TRBV29-1 and TRBJ2-6, with D uncertain. This CDR3 contains 14 residues. In germline, CDR1 is SQVTM, CDR2 ANQGSEA. Between the trimmed V and J ends, which lost 6 bases and 1 base, there was a span of 10 bases. The CDR3 nucleotides are TGCAGCGTCCTACAACCTTCTGGGGCCAACGTCCTGACTTTC. Protein sequence: CSVLQPSGANVLTF.

Many counts were recorded for this clonotype. The chain has TRBV29-1 and TRBJ2-5; D remains ambiguous. The ends were cut back, 3 bases at V and 1 base at J, with 12 bases in the middle. This CDR3 spans 14 amino acids. Germline V gene lookup returns CDR1 SQVTM and CDR2 ANQGSEA. The CDR3 here is CSVEPGWTQETQYF. The CDR3 bases are TGCAGCGTTGAGCCTGGTTGGACCCAAGAGACCCAGTACTTC.

This clonotype was recorded at least ten times. The rearrangement joins TRBV7-2 to TRBJ2-5; a weak D match, TRBD2 (6 bases). CDR1 is SGHTA, CDR2 FQGNSA, per germline. The CDR3 totals 16 residues. Trimming pared 1 base from V and 4 bases from J, leaving 16 bases between. In nucleotides, the CDR3 is TGTGCCAGCAGCTTAGTCCGGGCGGGGCCAGGAGAGACCCAGTACTTC. Translated: CASSLVRAGPGETQYF.

The sample holds many counts of this clonotype. This chain connects TRBV27 to TRBJ2-1; weak D call: TRBD1 (6 bases). The germline gives CDR1 MNHEY, CDR2 SMNVEV (reference sequence). The CDR3 covers 15 residues. Trimming shortened V by 2 bases and J by 8 bases, and 16 bases separated the two germline ends. The CDR3 region has the DNA TGTGCCAGCAGTTTAGTCCAGGGGTCGTCTCATGAGCAGTTCTTC. This encodes CASSLVQGSSHEQFF.

This clonotype has a count of ten or more. The chain is built from TRBV7-2 and TRBJ2-1; a weak D match, TRBD1 (6 bases). Trimming stripped 5 bases from V and 9 bases from J, with 20 bases between. Germline CDR1 is SGHTA and CDR2 is FQGNSA. The CDR3 sequence is 15 residues long. The CDR3 nucleotides read TGTGCCAGCAGCAGGTCCGGCGGTACAGGGACTGAGCAGTTCTTC. Translated: CASSRSGGTGTEQFF.

This clonotype was seen at least ten times. The chain recombines TRBV7-2 with TRBJ2-7, with D possibly TRBD1 on 6 matching bases. Trimming cost V 5 bases and J 5 bases, with 7 bases left between them. Germline V gene sequence: CDR1 SGHTA, CDR2 FQGNSA. This CDR3 contains 11 residues. This CDR3 is CASSHRDEQYF. The CDR3 region has the DNA TGTGCCAGCAGCCACAGGGACGAGCAGTACTTC.

This clonotype is categorized as medium-sized. The chain combines TRBV6-5 with TRBJ2-1, with D hard to call. The CDR3 is 11 residues long. Germline V gene data show CDR1 as MNHEY and CDR2 as SVGAGI. V was pared by 3 bases and J by 6 bases, with 3 bases between. The CDR3, as DNA: TGTGCCAGCAGTTATTCCAATGAGCAGTTCTTC. It translates to CASSYSNEQFF.

In this sample, this clonotype turned up many times. The chain employs TRBV11-2 and TRBJ2-1; 9 positions agree with TRBD2. The CDR3 is made up of 18 amino acids. The junction had 10 bases not matched to a gene; V was cut back by 0 bases and J by 4 bases. CDR1 is SGHAT, CDR2 FQNNGV, per germline. CDR3 sequence reads: CASSLDLLAGGLYNEQFF. The CDR3 coding sequence is TGTGCCAGCAGCTTAGATCTACTAGCGGGTGGCCTGTACAATGAGCAGTTCTTC.

This clonotype was seen ten or more times. J is TRBJ2-5 and V is TRBV12-3 or TRBV12-4; D not resolved. The V gene lost 4 bases and the J gene lost 0 bases, with 15 bases spanning the gap. CDR3 length equals 16 residues. The CDR3 DNA is TGTGCCAGCAGTTCCACGTTAGGGCTGTACCAAGAGACCCAGTACTTC. This gives the protein CASSSTLGLYQETQYF.

This clonotype has just one count. V and J are TRBV10-1 and TRBJ2-1; TRBD2 agrees at 10 bases. This CDR3 has 15 amino acids. In germline, CDR1 is WNHNN, CDR2 SYGVQD (reference sequence). The V segment lost 2 bases and the J segment 4 bases; nucleotides outside the gene matches: 2. The CDR3 spells CASSEGTSAYNEQFF. For the CDR3, the DNA is TGCGCCAGCAGTGAGGGGACTAGCGCATACAATGAGCAGTTCTTC.

Ten or more counts support this clonotype. The chain carries TRBV30 and TRBJ1-5; no clear D. CDR3 size: 13 residues. Germline V CDR1 and CDR2: GTSNPN, SVGIG (reference sequence). Trimming cost V 3 bases and J 8 bases, with 14 bases left between them. The CDR3 here is CAWSLLAGKPQHF. CDR3 bases: TGTGCCTGGAGCCTTCTCGCGGGGAAGCCCCAGCATTTT. Full variable domain (outside the CDR3, taken from reference TRBV30 and TRBJ1-5): SQTIHQWPATLVQPVGSPLSLECTVEGTSNPNLYWYRQAAGRGLQLLFYSVGIGQISSEVPQNLSASRPQDRQFILSSKKLLLSDSGFYLCAWSLLAGKPQHFGDGTRLSIL.

The table lists this clonotype with many counts. The chain has TRBV7-8 and TRBJ2-7, with 7 bases lining up with TRBD1. Germline V lookup: CDR1 SGHVS, CDR2 FQNEAQ. J gave up 2 bases and V 5 bases, and 3 bases lay outside the gene matches. CDR3 size: 13 residues. The CDR3 bases are TGTGCCAGCAGCCCGGGACAGACCTACGAGCAGTACTTC. Protein: CASSPGQTYEQYF.

Regarding this clonotype: This may be a read error, as it is one base from a much larger clone. This chain uses TRBV9 with TRBJ1-1; D call uncertain. The CDR3 totals 12 residues. Germline CDR1 SGDLS, CDR2 YYNGEE. CDR3 protein: CDSSPTGTEAFF. CDR3 DNA sequence: TGTGACAGCAGCCCTACGGGAACTGAAGCTTTCTTT.

This clonotype appeared many times. The gene calls are TRBV5-4 and TRBJ2-2; D is tentatively TRBD1 or TRBD2 (6 bases each). The CDR3 totals 17 residues. Germline CDR1 SGHNT, CDR2 YYREEE (reference sequence). The germline V and J ends were trimmed by 4 bases and 3 bases, with 19 bases remaining between them. The CDR3 DNA reads as TGTGCCAGCAGCCCACCCTGGGGGCGGGGAGACACCGGGGAGCTGTTTTTT. This gives the protein CASSPPWGRGDTGELFF.

This clonotype was counted ten times or more. The chain joins TRBV7-9 to TRBJ2-3, with TRBD2 identical over 9 bases. V dropped 9 bases and J dropped 4; count of bases not matched to a gene: 8. CDR3 size: 14 residues. Germline V gene sequence: CDR1 SEHNR, CDR2 FQNEAQ (reference sequence). CDR3 bases: TGTGCCAGTCCTACAGCGGGAGGCCCAGATACGCAGTATTTT. It specifies CASPTAGGPDTQYF.

This clonotype was detected ten times or more. This sequence joins TRBV11-2 and TRBJ2-1, with 9 bases lining up with TRBD2. Looked up from germline, CDR1 is SGHAT and CDR2 is FQNNGV. The ends lost 0 bases at V and 3 bases at J; junction bases unmatched: 6. The CDR3 covers 17 residues. For the CDR3, the DNA is TGTGCCAGCAGCTTAGAGGGCGGGAGGGCCGGCTACAATGAGCAGTTCTTC. Protein product: CASSLEGGRAGYNEQFF.

This clonotype was counted at least ten times. This chain links TRBV11-2 with TRBJ2-7; unclear D gene. CDR3 length: 14 amino acids. V was clipped by 4 bases and J by 2 bases, with 12 bases between them. Germline-derived CDR1 and CDR2 are SGHAT and FQNNGV. The CDR3 sequence is CASSSDTRPYEQYF. The CDR3 region has the DNA TGTGCCAGCAGCTCCGACACCCGACCCTACGAGCAGTACTTC.

This clonotype was seen more than once but under ten times. A single base separates this from a much larger clone, so it may be a read error. The CDR3 loop reads CSAILRGTDPQYF. In DNA, the CDR3 is TGCAGTGCGATCCTCAGGGGGACAGATCCGCAGTATTTT. The chain couples TRBV20-1 to TRBJ2-3; TRBD1 agrees at 7 bases. The germline CDR1 and CDR2 sequences are DFQATT and SNEGSKA (reference sequence). This CDR3 comprises 13 residues.

Many counts were recorded for this clonotype. The chain employs TRBV28 and TRBJ1-4; 8 bases are shared with TRBD1. The junction had 7 bases not matched to a gene; V was cut back by 10 bases and J by 0 bases. This CDR3 has 15 residues. Germline V lookup: CDR1 MDHEN, CDR2 SYDVKM. CDR3 sequence (DNA): TGTGCCATCAGGACAGGGTCCTCAACTAATGAAAAACTGTTTTTT. Translation: CAIRTGSSTNEKLFF.

This clonotype was observed at least ten times. The rearrangement links TRBV19 to TRBJ2-2; tentative D call: TRBD2 (5 bases). The CDR3 has 13 residues. V shed 1 base and J shed 6 bases, with 6 bases lying between them. Germline V lookup: CDR1 LNHDA, CDR2 SQIVND (reference sequence). CDR3 in amino acids: CASSIGEPGELFF. As DNA, the CDR3 is TGTGCCAGTAGTATAGGGGAGCCCGGGGAGCTGTTTTTT.

This clonotype was observed many times. The V gene is TRBV6-5, the J gene TRBJ2-3; the D is unclear. The V end was cut by 2 bases, the J end by 5 bases, with 2 bases between. This CDR3 is built from 11 residues. The germline V gene has CDR1 MNHEY and CDR2 SVGAGI. The CDR3 sequence is CASSYVDTQYF. Here the CDR3 DNA reads TGTGCCAGCAGTTACGTAGATACGCAGTATTTT.

The table lists this clonotype with many counts. The gene calls are TRBV7-6 and TRBJ2-2; 13 nucleotides match TRBD2. V shed 5 bases and J 5 bases; nucleotides not matched to a gene: 5. This CDR3 region has 16 residues. Germline V gene sequence: CDR1 SGHVS, CDR2 FNYEAQ. CDR3 nucleotide sequence: TGTGCCAGCAGCATTGGACTAGCGGGAGATACCGGGGAGCTGTTTTTT. Translating it yields CASSIGLAGDTGELFF. The full variable domain, its missing parts supplied by reference TRBV7-6 and TRBJ2-2, is GAGVSQSPRYKVTKRGQDVALRCDPISGHVSLYWYRQALGQGPEFLTYFNYEAQQDKSGLPNDRFSAERPEGSISTLTIQRTEQRDSAMYRCASSIGLAGDTGELFFGEGSRLTVL.

Ten or more counts support this clonotype. The gene calls are TRBV25-1 and TRBJ2-7, with 9 nucleotides matching TRBD2. This CDR3 is built from 15 residues. The V segment lost 7 bases and the J segment 6 bases; nucleotides outside the gene matches: 13. Germline assignment: CDR1 MGHDK and CDR2 SYGVNS. The CDR3 loop reads CASNGAGGRLAEQYF. The DNA for the CDR3 is TGTGCCAGCAATGGCGCGGGAGGGAGGTTGGCCGAGCAGTACTTC.

This clonotype was detected many times. At one of its ends the junction is not consistent with the germline gene, which may arise from a read error. This rearrangement joins TRBV12-3 or TRBV12-4 to TRBJ1-1; 8 bases agree with TRBD1. CDR3 length: 15 amino acids. The CDR3 reads CASSSDRGRSTEAFF. The CDR3 DNA reads TGTGCCAGCAGCTCCGACAGGGGCAGGAGCACTGAAGCCTTCTTT.